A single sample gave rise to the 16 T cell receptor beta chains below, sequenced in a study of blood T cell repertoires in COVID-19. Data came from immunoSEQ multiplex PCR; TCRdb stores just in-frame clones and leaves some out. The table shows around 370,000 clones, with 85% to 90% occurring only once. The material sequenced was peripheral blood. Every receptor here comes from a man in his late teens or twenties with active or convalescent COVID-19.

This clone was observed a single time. In DNA form, the CDR3 reads TGTGCCAGCAGCCAAGAGGGCGCCCTTGAAGCTTTCTTT. This translates into CASSQEGALEAFF. The V gene is TRBV3-1 (or the pseudogene TRBV3-2), the J gene TRBJ1-1, with unresolved D. The V end was cut by 0 bases, the J end by 7 bases, with 9 bases between. There are 13 residues in the CDR3. Germline V gene sequence: CDR1 LGHDT, CDR2 YNNKEL (reference sequence).

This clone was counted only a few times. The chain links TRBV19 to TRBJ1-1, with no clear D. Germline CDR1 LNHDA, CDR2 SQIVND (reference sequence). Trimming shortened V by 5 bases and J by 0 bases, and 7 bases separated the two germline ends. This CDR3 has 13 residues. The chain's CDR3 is CASSWALNTEAFF. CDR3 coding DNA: TGTGCCAGTAGTTGGGCTTTGAACACTGAAGCTTTCTTT.

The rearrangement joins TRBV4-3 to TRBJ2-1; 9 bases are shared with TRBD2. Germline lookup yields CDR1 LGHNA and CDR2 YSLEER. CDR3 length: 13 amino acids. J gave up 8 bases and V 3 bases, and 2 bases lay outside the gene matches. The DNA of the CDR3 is TGCGCCAGCAGCCAGGGACTAGCATATGAGCAGTTCTTC. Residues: CASSQGLAYEQFF.

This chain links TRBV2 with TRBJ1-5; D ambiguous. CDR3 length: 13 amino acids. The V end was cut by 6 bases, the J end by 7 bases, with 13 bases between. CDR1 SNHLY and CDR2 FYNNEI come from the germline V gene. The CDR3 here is CASSRTVGQPQHF. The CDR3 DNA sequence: TGTGCCAGCAGCAGGACTGTAGGCCAGCCCCAGCATTTT. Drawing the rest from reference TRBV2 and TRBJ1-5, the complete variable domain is EPEVTQTPSHQVTQMGQEVILRCVPISNHLYFYWYRQILGQKVEFLVSFYNNEISEKSEIFDDQFSVERPDGSNFTLKIRSTKLEDSAMYFCASSRTVGQPQHFGDGTRLSIL.

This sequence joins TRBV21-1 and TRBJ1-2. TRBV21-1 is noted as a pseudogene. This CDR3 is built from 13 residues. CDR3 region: CASSKTRLHGYTF. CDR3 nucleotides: TGTGCCAGCAGCAAAACGAGACTCCATGGCTACACCTTC.

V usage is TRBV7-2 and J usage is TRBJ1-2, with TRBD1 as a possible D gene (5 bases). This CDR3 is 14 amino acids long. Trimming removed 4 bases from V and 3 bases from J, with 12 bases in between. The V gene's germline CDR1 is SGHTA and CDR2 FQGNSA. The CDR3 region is CASSSQGRDYGYTF. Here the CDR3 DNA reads TGTGCCAGCAGCTCGCAGGGTCGTGACTATGGCTACACCTTC.

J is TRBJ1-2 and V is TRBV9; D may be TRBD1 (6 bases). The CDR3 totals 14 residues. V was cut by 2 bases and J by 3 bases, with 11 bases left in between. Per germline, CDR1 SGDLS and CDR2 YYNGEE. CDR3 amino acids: CASSVGTFDYGYTF. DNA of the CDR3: TGTGCCAGCAGCGTCGGGACATTTGACTATGGCTACACCTTC. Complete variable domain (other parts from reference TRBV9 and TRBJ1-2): DSGVTQTPKHLITATGQRVTLRCSPRSGDLSVYWYQQSLDQGLQFLIQYYNGEERAKGNILERFSAQQFPDLHSELNLSSLELGDSALYFCASSVGTFDYGYTFGSGTRLTVV.

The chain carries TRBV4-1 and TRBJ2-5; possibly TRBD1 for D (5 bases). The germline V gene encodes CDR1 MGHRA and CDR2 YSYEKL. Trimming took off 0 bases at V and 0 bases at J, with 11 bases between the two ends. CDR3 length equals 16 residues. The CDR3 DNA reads TGCGCCAGCAGCCAAGACAGGGCCTCGTACCAAGAGACCCAGTACTTC. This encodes CASSQDRASYQETQYF.

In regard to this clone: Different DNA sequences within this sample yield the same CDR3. The chain's CDR3 is CASSPPGQGAPEQYF. CDR3 sequence (DNA): TGTGCCAGCAGTCCCCCGGGACAGGGGGCGCCCGAGCAGTACTTC. The chain couples TRBV28 to TRBJ2-7; TRBD1 matches at 12 bases. CDR3 length: 15 amino acids. Germline loops: CDR1 MDHEN, CDR2 SYDVKM. With V trimmed by 5 bases and J by 6 bases, 8 bases remained unmatched. Supplemented by reference TRBV28 and TRBJ2-7, the full variable domain reads DVKVTQSSRYLVKRTGEKVFLECVQDMDHENMFWYRQDPGLGLRLIYFSYDVKMKEKGDIPEGYSVSREKKERFSLILESASTNQTSMYLCASSPPGQGAPEQYFGPGTRLTVT.

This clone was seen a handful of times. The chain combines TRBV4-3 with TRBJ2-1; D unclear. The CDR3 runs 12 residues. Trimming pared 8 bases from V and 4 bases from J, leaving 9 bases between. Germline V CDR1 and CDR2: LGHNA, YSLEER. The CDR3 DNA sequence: TGCGCCAGCCGCGGCGGTTACAATGAGCAGTTCTTC. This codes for CASRGGYNEQFF.

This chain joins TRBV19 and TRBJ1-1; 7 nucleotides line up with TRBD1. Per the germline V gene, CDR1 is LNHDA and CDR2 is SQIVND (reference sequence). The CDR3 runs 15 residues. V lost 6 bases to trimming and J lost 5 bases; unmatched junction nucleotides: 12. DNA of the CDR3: TGTGCCAGTAGACCGTATGTCGCAGGGGGAACTGAAGCTTTCTTT. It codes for CASRPYVAGGTEAFF. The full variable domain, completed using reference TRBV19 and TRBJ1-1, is DGGITQSPKYLFRKEGQNVTLSCEQNLNHDAMYWYRQDPGQGLRLIYYSQIVNDFQKGDIAEGYSVSREKKESFPLTVTSAQKNPTAFYLCASRPYVAGGTEAFFGQGTRLTVV.

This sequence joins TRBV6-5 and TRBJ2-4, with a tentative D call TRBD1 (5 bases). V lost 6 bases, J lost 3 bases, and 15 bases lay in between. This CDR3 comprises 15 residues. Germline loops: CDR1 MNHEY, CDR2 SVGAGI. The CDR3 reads CASSGQGLGKNIQYF. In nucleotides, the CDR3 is TGTGCCAGCAGCGGCCAGGGTCTCGGCAAAAACATTCAGTACTTC.

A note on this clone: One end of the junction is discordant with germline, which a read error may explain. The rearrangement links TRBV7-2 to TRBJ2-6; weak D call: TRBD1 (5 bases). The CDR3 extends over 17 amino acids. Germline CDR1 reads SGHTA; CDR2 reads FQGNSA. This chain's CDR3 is CASSYRAVSSGANVLTF. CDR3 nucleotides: TGTGCCAGCAGTTACCGGGCCGTGAGCTCTGGGGCCAACGTGCTGACTTTC.

The CDR3 is CASSPRTGAYEQYF. The CDR3 DNA follows: TGCGCCAGCAGCCCAAGGACAGGTGCCTACGAGCAGTACTTC. The genes are TRBV4-3 and TRBJ2-7; 7 bases are a match to TRBD1. Germline V gene sequence: CDR1 LGHNA, CDR2 YSLEER. This CDR3 comprises 14 residues. V trimming: 4 bases; J trimming: 2 bases; junction bases outside the gene matches: 5.

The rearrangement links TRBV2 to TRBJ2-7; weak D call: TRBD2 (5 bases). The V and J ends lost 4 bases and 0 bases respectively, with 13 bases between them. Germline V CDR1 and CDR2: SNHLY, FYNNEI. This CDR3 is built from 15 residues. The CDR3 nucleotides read TGTGCCAGCAGTGCGTCGGGAAGCACCTCCTACGAGCAGTACTTC. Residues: CASSASGSTSYEQYF.

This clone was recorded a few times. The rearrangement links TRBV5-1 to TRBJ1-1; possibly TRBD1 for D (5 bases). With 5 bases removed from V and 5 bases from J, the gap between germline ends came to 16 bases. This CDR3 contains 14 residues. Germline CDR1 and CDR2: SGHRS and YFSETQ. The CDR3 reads CASSKQVGVTEAFF. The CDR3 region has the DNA TGCGCCAGCAGTAAACAGGTGGGTGTTACTGAAGCTTTCTTT.